One and the same sample provided the 12 T cell receptor beta chains below, sequenced in a study of monozygotic twins with inflammatory bowel disease. With the 5' RACE reads reprocessed, TCRdb shows one record per CDR3 protein and no DNA. Reported are some 130,000 distinct CDR3 sequences; the ten largest clones contain 0.95% to 1.5%. The material sequenced was blood. The source of these receptors is a human donor with ulcerative colitis or Crohn's disease, or a healthy co-twin of an affected twin (not recorded which).

The CDR3 loop reads CATSSLGGVILSGNTIYF. This sequence joins TRBV15 and TRBJ1-3. There are 18 residues in the CDR3. Germline CDR1 reads LNHNV; CDR2 reads YYDKDF (reference sequence).

The chain links TRBV5-1 to TRBJ2-2; TCRdb calls TRBD1, which cannot be checked without DNA. The CDR3 totals 15 residues. Looked up from germline, CDR1 is SGHRS and CDR2 is YFSETQ. CDR3 sequence reads: CASSLPGGNTGELFF.

The chain couples TRBV6-5 to TRBJ1-4; TCRdb lists TRBD1, though no DNA is available to test this call. The germline V gene encodes CDR1 MNHEY and CDR2 SVGAGI. CDR3 size: 14 residues. The CDR3 here is CASSWYREAEKLFF.

The V and J genes are TRBV2 and TRBJ2-7; as DNA is missing, the TRBD1 call by TCRdb cannot be tested. The CDR3 contains 14 residues. Germline V CDR1 and CDR2: SNHLY, FYNNEI. CDR3 sequence: CASSEDGQYYEQYF.

The rearrangement uses TRBV5-4 and TRBJ2-1; TCRdb lists TRBD2, though no DNA is available to test this call. The germline CDR1 and CDR2 sequences are SGHNT and YYREEE (reference sequence). The CDR3 sequence is 14 residues long. CDR3 region: CASSQSGSGDEQFF.

CDR3 sequence reads: CASSLMVGSDNSPLHF. The V and J genes are TRBV27 and TRBJ1-6. The length of the CDR3 is 16 residues. Germline CDR1 is MNHEY and CDR2 is SMNVEV (reference sequence).

This chain's CDR3 is CASSEADSFYTDTQYF. This chain joins TRBV6-1 and TRBJ2-3; TCRdb's D call, TRBD1, is unchecked because there is no DNA. The CDR3 spans 16 residues. Germline assignment: CDR1 MNHNS and CDR2 SASEGT.

The V and J genes are TRBV25-1 and TRBJ2-2; TCRdb gives TRBD1 as the D gene, but with no DNA this cannot be confirmed. Germline V gene lookup returns CDR1 MGHDK and CDR2 SYGVNS. The CDR3 sequence is 14 residues long. The CDR3 is CASSDLQGTGELFF.

Here the CDR3 reads CASSLNIWTGVTGELFF. The chain couples TRBV5-1 to TRBJ2-2; TCRdb designates TRBD1, a call that cannot be tested without DNA. There are 17 residues in the CDR3. Germline CDR1 reads SGHRS; CDR2 reads YFSETQ.

This chain connects TRBV10-3 to TRBJ1-3; as DNA is missing, the TRBD1 call by TCRdb cannot be tested. The V gene's germline CDR1 is ENHRY and CDR2 SYGVKD. This CDR3 is 16 amino acids long. CDR3 protein: CAISPRQGSSGNTIYF.

The chain recombines TRBV2 with TRBJ2-3; the TRBD1 assignment by TCRdb is unverifiable without DNA. Germline CDR1 SNHLY, CDR2 FYNNEI. CDR3 length: 13 residues. CDR3 loop: CASRDDRKDTQYF.

The J gene is TRBJ2-2, the V gene TRBV2; TCRdb's D call of TRBD2 is untestable without DNA. The CDR3 runs to 13 residues. Germline CDR1 and CDR2: SNHLY and FYNNEI. This CDR3 reads CASSRGGTGELFF.